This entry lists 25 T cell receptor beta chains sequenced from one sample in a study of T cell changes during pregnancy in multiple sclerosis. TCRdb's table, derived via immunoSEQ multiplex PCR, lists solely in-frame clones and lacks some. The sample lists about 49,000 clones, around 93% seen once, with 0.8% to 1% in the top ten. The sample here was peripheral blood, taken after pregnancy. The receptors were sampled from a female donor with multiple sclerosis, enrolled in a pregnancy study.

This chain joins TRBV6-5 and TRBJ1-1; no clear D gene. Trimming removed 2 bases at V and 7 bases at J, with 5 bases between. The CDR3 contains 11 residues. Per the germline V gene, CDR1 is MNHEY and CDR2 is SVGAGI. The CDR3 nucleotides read TGTGCCAGCAGTTACCTCGGTGAAGCTTTCTTT. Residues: CASSYLGEAFF.

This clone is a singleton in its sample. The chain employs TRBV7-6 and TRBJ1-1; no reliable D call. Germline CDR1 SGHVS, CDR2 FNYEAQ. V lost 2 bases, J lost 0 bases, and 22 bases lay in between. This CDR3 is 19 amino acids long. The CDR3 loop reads CASSLFDLFTGSLNTEAFF. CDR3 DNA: TGTGCCAGCAGCTTATTTGACCTATTCACCGGGAGTTTGAACACTGAAGCTTTCTTT. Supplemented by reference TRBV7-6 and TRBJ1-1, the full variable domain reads GAGVSQSPRYKVTKRGQDVALRCDPISGHVSLYWYRQALGQGPEFLTYFNYEAQQDKSGLPNDRFSAERPEGSISTLTIQRTEQRDSAMYRCASSLFDLFTGSLNTEAFFGQGTRLTVV.

In DNA form, the CDR3 reads TGTGCCATCAGCAGGGATCGGAACACTGAAGCTTTCTTT. This translates into CAISRDRNTEAFF. This chain joins TRBV10-3 and TRBJ1-1, with D perhaps TRBD1 (5 bases). This CDR3 contains 13 residues. V was cut by 6 bases and J by 1 base, with 9 bases left in between. Germline CDR1 is ENHRY and CDR2 is SYGVKD.

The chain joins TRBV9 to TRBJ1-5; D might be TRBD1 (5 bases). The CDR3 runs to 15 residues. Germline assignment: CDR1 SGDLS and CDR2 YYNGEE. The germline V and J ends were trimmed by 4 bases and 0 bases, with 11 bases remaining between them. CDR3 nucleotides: TGTGCCAGCAGCCCACACGACAGTAGCAATCAGCCCCAGCATTTT. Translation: CASSPHDSSNQPQHF.

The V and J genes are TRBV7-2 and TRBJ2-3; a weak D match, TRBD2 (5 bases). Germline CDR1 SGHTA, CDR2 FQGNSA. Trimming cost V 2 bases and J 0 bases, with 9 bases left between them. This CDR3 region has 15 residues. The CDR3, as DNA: TGTGCCAGCAGCTTATTAGGACTCAGCACAGATACGCAGTATTTT. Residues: CASSLLGLSTDTQYF.

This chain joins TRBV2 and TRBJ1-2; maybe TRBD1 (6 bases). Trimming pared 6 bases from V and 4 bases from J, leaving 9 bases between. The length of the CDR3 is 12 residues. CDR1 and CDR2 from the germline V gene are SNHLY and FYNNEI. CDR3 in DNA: TGTGCCAGCAGAGAGGACAGCTATGGCTACACCTTC. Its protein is CASREDSYGYTF.

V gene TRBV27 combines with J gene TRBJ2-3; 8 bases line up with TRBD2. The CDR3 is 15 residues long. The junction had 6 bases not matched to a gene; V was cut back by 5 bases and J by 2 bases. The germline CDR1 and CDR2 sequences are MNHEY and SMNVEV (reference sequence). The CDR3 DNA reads TGTGCCAGCAGTCTAGGCGGGGGGATCACAGATACGCAGTATTTT. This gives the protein CASSLGGGITDTQYF.

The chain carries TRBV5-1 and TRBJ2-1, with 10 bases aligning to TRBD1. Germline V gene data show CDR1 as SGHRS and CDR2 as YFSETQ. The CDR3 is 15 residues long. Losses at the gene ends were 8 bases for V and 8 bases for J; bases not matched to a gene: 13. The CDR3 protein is CASFPGTGEGDEQFF. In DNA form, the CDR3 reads TGCGCCAGTTTTCCCGGGACAGGGGAGGGGGATGAGCAGTTCTTC.

The CDR3 sequence is CASSEGAGDGYTF. DNA for the CDR3: TGTGCCAGCAGTGAAGGGGCAGGGGATGGCTACACCTTC. This chain links TRBV6-4 with TRBJ1-2; D perhaps matches TRBD1 (6 bases). CDR3 length: 13 residues. Germline-derived CDR1 and CDR2 are MRHNA and SNTAGT. Deletions cut 3 bases from V and 6 bases from J, with 11 bases between.

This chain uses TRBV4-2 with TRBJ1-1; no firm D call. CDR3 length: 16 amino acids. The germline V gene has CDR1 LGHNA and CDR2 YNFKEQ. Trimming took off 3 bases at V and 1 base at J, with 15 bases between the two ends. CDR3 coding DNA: TGTGCCAGCAGCCAGCTGCTGGGCGCCCCGAACACTGAAGCTTTCTTT. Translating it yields CASSQLLGAPNTEAFF.

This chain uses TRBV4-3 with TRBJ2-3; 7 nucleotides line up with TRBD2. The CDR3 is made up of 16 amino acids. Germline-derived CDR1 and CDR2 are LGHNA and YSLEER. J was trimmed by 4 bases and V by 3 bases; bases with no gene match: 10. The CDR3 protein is CASSQQEGRGADTQYF. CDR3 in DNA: TGCGCCAGCAGCCAGCAGGAGGGCCGGGGGGCAGATACGCAGTATTTT.

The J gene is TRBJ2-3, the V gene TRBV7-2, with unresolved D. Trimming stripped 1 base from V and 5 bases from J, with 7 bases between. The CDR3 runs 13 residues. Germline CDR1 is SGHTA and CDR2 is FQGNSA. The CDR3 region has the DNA TGTGCCAGCAGCTTAGACGCCGGAGATACGCAGTATTTT. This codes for CASSLDAGDTQYF.

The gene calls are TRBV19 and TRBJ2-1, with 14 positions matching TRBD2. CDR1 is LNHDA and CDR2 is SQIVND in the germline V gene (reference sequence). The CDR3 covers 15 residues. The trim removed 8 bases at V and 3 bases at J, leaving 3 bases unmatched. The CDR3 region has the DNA TGTGCCAGTGGGACTAGCGGGGGCATCTACAATGAGCAGTTCTTC. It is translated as CASGTSGGIYNEQFF.

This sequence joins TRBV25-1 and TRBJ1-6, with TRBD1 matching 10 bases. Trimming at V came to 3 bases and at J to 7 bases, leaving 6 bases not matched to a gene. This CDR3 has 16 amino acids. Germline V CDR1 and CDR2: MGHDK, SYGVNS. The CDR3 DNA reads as TGTGCCAGCAGTGAGGCGACGGGACAGGGGAATTCACCCCTCCACTTT. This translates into CASSEATGQGNSPLHF.

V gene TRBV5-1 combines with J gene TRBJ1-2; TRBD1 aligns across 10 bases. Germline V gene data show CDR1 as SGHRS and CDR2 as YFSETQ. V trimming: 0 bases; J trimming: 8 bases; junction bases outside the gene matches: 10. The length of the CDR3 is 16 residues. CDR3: CASSLEGDRGGKGYTF. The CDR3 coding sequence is TGCGCCAGCAGCTTGGAGGGGGACAGGGGAGGAAAGGGCTACACCTTC.

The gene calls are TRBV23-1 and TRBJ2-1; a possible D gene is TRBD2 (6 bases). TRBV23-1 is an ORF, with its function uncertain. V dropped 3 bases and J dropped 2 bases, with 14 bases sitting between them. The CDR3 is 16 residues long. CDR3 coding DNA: TGCGCCAGCAGTCAGTCCGCGGGACGGACCTACAATGAGCAGTTCTTC. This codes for CASSQSAGRTYNEQFF.

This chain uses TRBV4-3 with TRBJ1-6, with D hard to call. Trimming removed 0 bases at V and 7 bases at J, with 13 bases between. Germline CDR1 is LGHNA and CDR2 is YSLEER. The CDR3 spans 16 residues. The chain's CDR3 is CASSQETSGANSPLHF. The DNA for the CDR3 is TGCGCCAGCAGCCAAGAGACGTCGGGAGCCAATTCACCCCTCCACTTT.

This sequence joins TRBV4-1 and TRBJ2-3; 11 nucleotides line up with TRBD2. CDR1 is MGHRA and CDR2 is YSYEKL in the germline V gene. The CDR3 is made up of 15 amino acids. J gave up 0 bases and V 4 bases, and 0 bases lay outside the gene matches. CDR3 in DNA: TGCGCCAGCAGCCTAGCGGGGGGGAGCACAGATACGCAGTATTTT. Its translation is CASSLAGGSTDTQYF.

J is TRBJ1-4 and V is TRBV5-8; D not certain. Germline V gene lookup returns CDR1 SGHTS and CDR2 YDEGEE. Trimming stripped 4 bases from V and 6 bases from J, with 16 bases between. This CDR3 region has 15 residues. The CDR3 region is CASSRGPQTDEKLFF. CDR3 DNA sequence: TGTGCCAGCAGCCGCGGCCCGCAGACGGATGAAAAACTGTTTTTT.

The CDR3 loop reads CASSLRSGDGYTF. In DNA form, the CDR3 reads TGTGCCAGCAGTTTGCGAAGCGGGGATGGCTACACCTTC. J is TRBJ1-2 and V is TRBV27; D is unclear. V lost 3 bases and J 6 bases, leaving 11 bases between the germline ends. This CDR3 contains 13 residues. Germline CDR1 reads MNHEY; CDR2 reads SMNVEV (reference sequence).

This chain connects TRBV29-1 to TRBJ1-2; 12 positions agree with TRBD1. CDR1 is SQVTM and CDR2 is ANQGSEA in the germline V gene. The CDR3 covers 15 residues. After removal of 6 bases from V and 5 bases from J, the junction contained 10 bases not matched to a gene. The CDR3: CSVRGGQGAEYGYTF. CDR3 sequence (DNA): TGCAGCGTCCGCGGGGGACAGGGGGCAGAATATGGCTACACCTTC.

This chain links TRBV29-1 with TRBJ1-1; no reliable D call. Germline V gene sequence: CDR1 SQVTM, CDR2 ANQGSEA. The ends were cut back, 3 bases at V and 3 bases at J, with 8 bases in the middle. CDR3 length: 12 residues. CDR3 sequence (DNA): TGCAGCGTTGACAGGTCGGACACTGAAGCTTTCTTT. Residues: CSVDRSDTEAFF.

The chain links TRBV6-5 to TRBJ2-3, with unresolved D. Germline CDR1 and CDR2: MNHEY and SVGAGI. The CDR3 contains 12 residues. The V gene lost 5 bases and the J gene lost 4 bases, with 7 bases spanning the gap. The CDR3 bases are TGTGCCAGCAGTGCAACATCAGATACGCAGTATTTT. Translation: CASSATSDTQYF.

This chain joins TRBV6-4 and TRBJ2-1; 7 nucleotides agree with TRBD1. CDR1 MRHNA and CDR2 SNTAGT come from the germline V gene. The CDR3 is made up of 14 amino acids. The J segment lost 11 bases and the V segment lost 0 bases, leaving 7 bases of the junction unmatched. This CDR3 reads CASSDSTERGQQFF. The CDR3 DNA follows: TGTGCCAGCAGTGACTCGACGGAGAGGGGGCAGCAGTTCTTC.

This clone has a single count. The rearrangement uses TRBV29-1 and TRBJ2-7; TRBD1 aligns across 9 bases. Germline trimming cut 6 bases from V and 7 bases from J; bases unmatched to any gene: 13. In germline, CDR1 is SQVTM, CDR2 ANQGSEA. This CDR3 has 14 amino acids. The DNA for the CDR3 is TGCAGCGTCGGACCCAAGACAGGGGGTAGTGAGCAGTACTTC. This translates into CSVGPKTGGSEQYF.